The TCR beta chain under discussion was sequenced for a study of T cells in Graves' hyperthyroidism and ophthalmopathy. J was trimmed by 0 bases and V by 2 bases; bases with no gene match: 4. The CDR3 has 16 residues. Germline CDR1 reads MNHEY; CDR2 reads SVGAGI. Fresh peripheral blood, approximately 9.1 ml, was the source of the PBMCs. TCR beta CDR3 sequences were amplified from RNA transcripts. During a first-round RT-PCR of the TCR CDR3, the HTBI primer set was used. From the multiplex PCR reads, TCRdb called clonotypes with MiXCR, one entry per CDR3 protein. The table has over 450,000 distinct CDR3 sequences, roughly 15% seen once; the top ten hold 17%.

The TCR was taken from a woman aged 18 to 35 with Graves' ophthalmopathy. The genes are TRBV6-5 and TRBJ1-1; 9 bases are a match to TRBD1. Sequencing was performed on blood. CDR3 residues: CASSYGTGLMNTEAFF. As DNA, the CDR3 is TGTGCCAGCAGTTACGGGACAGGGCTAATGAACACTGAAGCTTTCTTT.